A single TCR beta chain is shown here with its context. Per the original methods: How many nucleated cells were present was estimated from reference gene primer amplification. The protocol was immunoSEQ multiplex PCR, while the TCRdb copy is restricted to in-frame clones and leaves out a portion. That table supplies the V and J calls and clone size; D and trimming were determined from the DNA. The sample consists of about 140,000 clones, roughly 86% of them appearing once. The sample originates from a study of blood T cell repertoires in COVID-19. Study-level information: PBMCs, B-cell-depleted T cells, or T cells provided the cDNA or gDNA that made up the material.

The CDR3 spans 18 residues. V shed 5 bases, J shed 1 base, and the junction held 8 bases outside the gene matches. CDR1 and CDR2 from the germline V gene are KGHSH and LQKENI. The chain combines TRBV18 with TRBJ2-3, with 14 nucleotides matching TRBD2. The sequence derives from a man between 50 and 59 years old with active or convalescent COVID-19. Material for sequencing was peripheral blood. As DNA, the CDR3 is TGTGCCAGCTCAGCGGGACTAGCGGGAGTTCTGGGCACAGATACGCAGTATTTT. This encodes CASSAGLAGVLGTDTQYF.